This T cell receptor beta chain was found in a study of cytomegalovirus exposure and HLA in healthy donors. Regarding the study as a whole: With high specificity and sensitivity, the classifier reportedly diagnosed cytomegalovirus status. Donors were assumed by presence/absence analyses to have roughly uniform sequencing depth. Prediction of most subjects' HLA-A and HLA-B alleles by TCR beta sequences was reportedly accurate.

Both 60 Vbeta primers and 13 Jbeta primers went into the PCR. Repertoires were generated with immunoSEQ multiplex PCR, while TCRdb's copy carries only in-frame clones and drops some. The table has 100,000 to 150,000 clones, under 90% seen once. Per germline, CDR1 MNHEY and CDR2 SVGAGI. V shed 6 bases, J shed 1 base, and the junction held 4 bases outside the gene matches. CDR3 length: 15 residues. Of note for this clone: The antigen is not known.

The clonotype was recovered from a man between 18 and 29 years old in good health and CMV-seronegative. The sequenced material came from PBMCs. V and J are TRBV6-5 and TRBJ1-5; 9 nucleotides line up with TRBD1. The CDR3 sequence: CASREGQGSNQPQHF. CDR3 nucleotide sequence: TGTGCCAGCAGAGAGGGACAGGGAAGCAATCAGCCCCAGCATTTT.